One and the same sample provided the 27 T cell receptor beta chains below, sequenced in a study of vaccination and CD4 T cells after COVID-19 (dated by TCRdb to between 2021 and 2023). The meaning of the sample's treatment or condition label: roughly ten-day PBMC culture with coronavirus spike peptide pools or control peptides (ViraFEST assay). Library generation was performed with PCR. The sequencer was an Illumina iSeq 100. At the Johns Hopkins FTIC core, DNA from the cultured CD4+ T cells underwent TCR sequencing with the Oncomine TCR Beta short-read assay. TCRdb reworked the public reads: Q25 trimming with fastp, MiXCR clone assembly, productive beta chains retained. Rows with a matching CDR3 protein are joined into one entry that keeps the most common DNA and genes. This sample comprises more than 11,000 distinct CDR3 sequences, less than 35% of them detected only once. Roughly 19% of the sample rests with the top ten.

Antigen specificity for these receptors is unknown. The sample consisted of CD4+ T cells from blood, cultured in vitro, taken before SARS-CoV-2 vaccination. These receptors originate from a human donor who received a COVID-19 vaccine.

The CDR3 DNA follows: TGTGCCTGGAGTGTGCAATCAGGGGGAAGGGGTGGCTACACCTTC. Protein sequence: CAWSVQSGGRGGYTF. This chain uses TRBV30 with TRBJ1-2; 7 nucleotides match TRBD1. The CDR3 sequence is 15 residues long. Per the germline V gene, CDR1 is GTSNPN and CDR2 is SVGIG (reference sequence). V was pared by 0 bases and J by 7 bases, with 11 bases of the junction left unmatched.

The J gene is TRBJ2-7, the V gene TRBV12-5, with D uncertain. In germline, CDR1 is LGHNT, CDR2 FRNRAP. V lost 3 bases to trimming and J lost 0 bases, with 9 bases between them. The CDR3 extends over 14 amino acids. CDR3 sequence (DNA): TGTGCTAGTGGTTTAGAGGAAGACTCCTACGAGCAGTACTTC. It encodes CASGLEEDSYEQYF.

This clonotype was picked up a small number of times. V gene TRBV2 combines with J gene TRBJ2-2, with D possibly being TRBD2 (6 bases). The CDR3 runs 14 residues. Germline V CDR1 and CDR2: SNHLY, FYNNEI. With 3 bases removed from V and 5 bases from J, the gap between germline ends came to 10 bases. The CDR3, as DNA: TGTGCCAGCAGTGAGGTGGCGGGGACCGGGGAGCTGTTTTTT. Residues: CASSEVAGTGELFF. Full variable domain (outside the CDR3, taken from reference TRBV2 and TRBJ2-2): EPEVTQTPSHQVTQMGQEVILRCVPISNHLYFYWYRQILGQKVEFLVSFYNNEISEKSEIFDDQFSVERPDGSNFTLKIRSTKLEDSAMYFCASSEVAGTGELFFGEGSRLTVL.

V gene TRBV2 combines with J gene TRBJ2-7; the match to TRBD2 covers 13 bases. Germline loops: CDR1 SNHLY, CDR2 FYNNEI. The CDR3 length is 18 residues. The V and J ends lost 4 bases and 1 base, in that order; junction bases with no gene match: 10. This CDR3 reads CASSGQTSGGPSSYEQYF. The CDR3 region has the DNA TGTGCCAGCAGTGGCCAGACTAGCGGGGGGCCCAGTTCCTACGAGCAGTACTTC.

The chain couples TRBV7-9 to TRBJ2-6; D is ambiguous. The ends were cut back, 0 bases at V and 0 bases at J, with 6 bases in the middle. This CDR3 spans 16 amino acids. Germline V gene lookup returns CDR1 SEHNR and CDR2 FQNEAQ (reference sequence). Here the CDR3 reads CASSLAVNSGANVLTF. The CDR3 region has the DNA TGTGCCAGCAGCTTAGCGGTGAACTCTGGGGCCAACGTCCTGACTTTC.

The V gene is TRBV6-2 or TRBV6-3, the J gene TRBJ1-5; the D gene is possibly TRBD1 (6 bases). The CDR3 runs 19 residues. Per the germline V gene, CDR1 is MNHEY and CDR2 is SVGEGT. Between the trimmed V and J ends, which lost 3 bases and 0 bases, there was a span of 21 bases. The CDR3 coding sequence is TGTGCCAGCAGTTATTTCGACCAGGAAAGGGGGTATAGCAATCAGCCCCAGCATTTT. Its protein product is CASSYFDQERGYSNQPQHF.

This clonotype was counted between two and nine times. V and J are TRBV5-4 and TRBJ1-1; D gene uncertain. With 4 bases removed from V and 4 bases from J, the gap between germline ends came to 14 bases. Germline V lookup: CDR1 SGHNT, CDR2 YYREEE (reference sequence). The CDR3 runs to 14 residues. The CDR3 is CASSPPTPPTEAFF. In nucleotides, the CDR3 is TGTGCCAGCAGCCCGCCGACACCCCCCACTGAAGCTTTCTTT.

This clonotype occurred a few times. The V gene is TRBV19, the J gene TRBJ1-2; TRBD1 aligns across 10 bases. J gave up 6 bases and V 8 bases, and 9 bases lay outside the gene matches. The germline V gene encodes CDR1 LNHDA and CDR2 SQIVND (reference sequence). There are 14 residues in the CDR3. The CDR3 loop is CASSTGGESDGYTF. DNA for the CDR3: TGTGCCAGTTCGACAGGGGGCGAATCTGATGGCTACACCTTC.

The count of this clonotype is one. The genes are TRBV27 and TRBJ2-2; 8 nucleotides align to TRBD2. The germline V gene has CDR1 MNHEY and CDR2 SMNVEV (reference sequence). Germline trimming cut 5 bases from V and 7 bases from J; bases unmatched to any gene: 9. CDR3 size: 15 residues. DNA for the CDR3: TGTGCCAGCAGTCTAGTAGCGGGGTCGTACGGGGAGCTGTTTTTT. Amino acid sequence: CASSLVAGSYGELFF.

This clonotype appeared a few times. This rearrangement joins TRBV20-1 to TRBJ1-2; D ambiguous. Between the trimmed V and J ends, which lost 0 bases and 2 bases, there was a span of 10 bases. Germline V gene data show CDR1 as DFQATT and CDR2 as SNEGSKA (reference sequence). The CDR3 has 14 amino acids. In DNA form, the CDR3 reads TGCAGTGCTAGAGATCCCGGACCAAACTATGGCTACACCTTC. Translated: CSARDPGPNYGYTF.

The genes are TRBV7-9 and TRBJ1-4; D perhaps matches TRBD1 (5 bases). V lost 2 bases, J lost 4 bases, and 11 bases lay in between. CDR1 is SEHNR, CDR2 FQNEAQ, per germline (reference sequence). This CDR3 comprises 15 residues. This CDR3 reads CASSLNGQRNEKLFF. CDR3 bases: TGTGCCAGCAGCTTAAATGGACAACGTAATGAAAAACTGTTTTTT.

This chain uses TRBV15 with TRBJ2-5; 7 bases map to TRBD1. Germline V lookup: CDR1 LNHNV, CDR2 YYDKDF (reference sequence). The CDR3 consists of 15 residues. The V and J ends lost 3 bases and 5 bases, in that order; junction bases with no gene match: 9. The CDR3 sequence is CATSSIMTGWETQYF. CDR3 nucleotide sequence: TGTGCCACCAGCAGCATTATGACAGGGTGGGAGACCCAGTACTTC.

This clonotype was detected a few times. The genes are TRBV6-5 and TRBJ1-6; D uncertain. CDR1 and CDR2 from the germline V gene are MNHEY and SVGAGI. V was trimmed by 0 bases and J by 5 bases, leaving 14 bases between them. The CDR3 length is 17 residues. CDR3 sequence (DNA): TGTGCCAGCAGTTACTCCCTGATACAAGGTCATAATTCACCCCTCCACTTT. The encoded protein is CASSYSLIQGHNSPLHF.

This rearrangement joins TRBV5-6 to TRBJ2-5, with D perhaps given as TRBD1 or TRBD2 (6 bases each). The germline V gene encodes CDR1 SGHDT and CDR2 YYEEEE. The V and J ends lost 4 bases and 5 bases respectively, with 12 bases between them. This CDR3 is 13 amino acids long. CDR3: CASSAQGRETQYF. CDR3 nucleotide sequence: TGTGCCAGCAGCGCCCAGGGGAGGGAGACCCAGTACTTC.

CDR3 in amino acids: CASSIPGGQETQYF. CDR3 DNA: TGTGCCAGTAGTATTCCCGGTGGTCAAGAGACCCAGTACTTC. The chain joins TRBV19 to TRBJ2-5; no reliable D call. CDR3 length: 14 amino acids. Germline V gene lookup returns CDR1 LNHDA and CDR2 SQIVND (reference sequence). Trimming took 3 bases from V and 2 from J, leaving 10 bases between them.

The DNA for the CDR3 is TGTGCCAGCAGTTTATATGCAGGGGGCAGGGGAAAACTGTTTTTT. It specifies CASSLYAGGRGKLFF. The rearrangement links TRBV12-3 or TRBV12-4 to TRBJ1-4, with TRBD1 matching 8 bases. V was pared by 2 bases and J by 10 bases, with 9 bases of the junction left unmatched. The CDR3 is made up of 15 amino acids.

V is TRBV12-5 and J is TRBJ2-7, with a possible D match to TRBD1 (6 bases). From germline, CDR1 is LGHNT and CDR2 FRNRAP. Trimming removed 1 base from V and 0 bases from J, with 19 bases in between. The CDR3 length is 18 residues. CDR3 DNA: TGTGCTAGTGGTTTGGCCCCCCCCGGGACACATCCCTCCTACGAGCAGTACTTC. This gives the protein CASGLAPPGTHPSYEQYF.

This clonotype has more than one count but fewer than ten. The chain is built from TRBV20-1 and TRBJ2-5, with D tentatively TRBD2 (5 bases). Trimming took off 0 bases at V and 5 bases at J, with 13 bases between the two ends. Per the germline V gene, CDR1 is DFQATT and CDR2 is SNEGSKA (reference sequence). The CDR3 consists of 14 residues. The CDR3 DNA follows: TGCAGTGCTAGAGACGTGAACGGGGTCGAGACCCAGTACTTC. Amino acid sequence: CSARDVNGVETQYF.

CDR3 DNA sequence: TGCAGCGTCGGGGACCGGAGCTCCTACAATGAGCAGTTCTTC. Translated, it gives CSVGDRSSYNEQFF. This rearrangement joins TRBV29-1 to TRBJ2-1; perhaps D is TRBD1 or TRBD2 (5 bases each). This CDR3 region has 14 residues. The germline gives CDR1 SQVTM, CDR2 ANQGSEA. Trimming took off 6 bases at V and 0 bases at J, with 12 bases between the two ends.

The CDR3, as DNA: TGCAGTGCTAGCCAGGCAACTAATGAAAAACTGTTTTTT. As protein: CSASQATNEKLFF. This chain uses TRBV20-1 with TRBJ1-4; D gene ambiguous. The CDR3 has 13 residues. Germline assignment: CDR1 DFQATT and CDR2 SNEGSKA (reference sequence). V lost 3 bases to trimming and J lost 0 bases, with 5 bases between them.

This clonotype has a handful of counts. V and J are TRBV7-9 and TRBJ2-1, with 11 bases identical to TRBD2. With 1 base clipped from V and 5 bases from J, the junction kept 4 bases outside the gene matches. The CDR3 is made up of 16 amino acids. Germline V CDR1 and CDR2: SEHNR, FQNEAQ (reference sequence). CDR3 nucleotide sequence: TGTGCCAGCAGCTTAGGTGCGGGACTAGCGGACAATGAGCAGTTCTTC. It is translated as CASSLGAGLADNEQFF.

This clonotype was seen a handful of times. CDR3 bases: TGTGCCAGCAGCTTGGGACAGCTGAACACTGAAGCTTTCTTT. This sequence encodes CASSLGQLNTEAFF. The chain employs TRBV7-9 and TRBJ1-1, with TRBD1 matching 7 bases. Germline V CDR1 and CDR2: SEHNR, FQNEAQ (reference sequence). Trimming took 3 bases from V and 0 from J; bases not matched to a gene: 1. There are 14 residues in the CDR3.

The chain uses TRBV10-2 and TRBJ1-6, with D perhaps TRBD1 (5 bases). The CDR3 covers 14 residues. Per germline, CDR1 WSHSY and CDR2 SAAADI. V shed 6 bases and J shed 0 bases, with 6 bases lying between them. The CDR3 DNA reads as TGCGCCAGCAGCGACAGCTCCTATAATTCACCCCTCCACTTT. Protein sequence: CASSDSSYNSPLHF.

This clonotype was found once. This rearrangement joins TRBV11-3 to TRBJ2-7; 7 positions match TRBD1. CDR1 is SGHNT, CDR2 YENEEA, per germline. The CDR3 is made up of 15 amino acids. V lost 5 bases, J lost 1 base, and 8 bases stayed unmatched. The CDR3 protein is CASSRRQGTSYEQYF. CDR3 DNA sequence: TGTGCCAGCAGCCGCCGACAGGGTACATCCTACGAGCAGTACTTC.

This clonotype was recorded a few times. The rearrangement joins TRBV11-1 to TRBJ2-5; TRBD2 might be the D (5 bases). This CDR3 contains 15 residues. Germline CDR1 reads SGHAT; CDR2 reads FQDESV (reference sequence). Trimming took off 1 base at V and 5 bases at J, with 14 bases between the two ends. CDR3 residues: CASSLDPLRRETQYF. The CDR3 DNA follows: TGTGCCAGCAGCTTAGATCCTTTACGGAGGGAGACCCAGTACTTC.

The J gene is TRBJ2-7, the V gene TRBV18; 8 bases fit TRBD1. Germline V gives CDR1 KGHSH, CDR2 LQKENI. The V segment lost 4 bases and the J segment 6 bases; nucleotides outside the gene matches: 14. The CDR3 totals 16 residues. This chain's CDR3 is CASSRGDRRVRGEQYF. CDR3 coding DNA: TGTGCCAGCTCACGTGGGGACAGGAGGGTCAGGGGCGAGCAGTACTTC.

This clonotype has a handful of counts. The chain couples TRBV10-3 to TRBJ2-5, with 8 bases that match TRBD1. CDR1 and CDR2 (germline): ENHRY, SYGVKD. This CDR3 region has 14 residues. Losses at the gene ends were 6 bases for V and 3 bases for J; bases not matched to a gene: 6. CDR3 in amino acids: CAIRDPGGEETQYF. CDR3 in DNA: TGTGCCATCAGGGACCCAGGGGGCGAAGAGACCCAGTACTTC.